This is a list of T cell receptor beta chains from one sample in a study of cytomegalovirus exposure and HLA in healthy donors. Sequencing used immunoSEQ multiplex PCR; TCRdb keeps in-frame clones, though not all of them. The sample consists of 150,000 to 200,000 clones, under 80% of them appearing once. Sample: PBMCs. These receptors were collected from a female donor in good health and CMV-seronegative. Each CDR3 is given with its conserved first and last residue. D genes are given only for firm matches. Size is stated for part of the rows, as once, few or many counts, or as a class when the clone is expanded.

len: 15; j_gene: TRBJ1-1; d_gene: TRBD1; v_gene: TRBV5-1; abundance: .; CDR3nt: TGCGCCAGCAGCCGCGAGGGACAGGGGGTCACTGAAGCTTTCTTT; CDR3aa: CASSREGQGVTEAFF
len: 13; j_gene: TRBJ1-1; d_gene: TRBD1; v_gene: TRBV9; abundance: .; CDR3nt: TGTGCCAGCAGCATGACAGGGTCGCGTGAAGCTTTCTTT; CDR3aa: CASSMTGSREAFF
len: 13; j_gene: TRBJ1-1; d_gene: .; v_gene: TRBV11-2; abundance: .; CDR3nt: TGTGCCAGCAGCTTATGGGGGAGGACTGAAGCTTTCTTT; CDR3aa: CASSLWGRTEAFF
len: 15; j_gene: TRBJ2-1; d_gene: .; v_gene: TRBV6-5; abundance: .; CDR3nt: TGTGCCAGCAGTCCACGATTCAGCTCCTACAATGAGCAGTTCTTC; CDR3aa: CASSPRFSSYNEQFF
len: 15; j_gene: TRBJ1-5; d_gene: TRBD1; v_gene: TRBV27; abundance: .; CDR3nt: TGTGCCAGCAGTTCCTGGACAGGCGGCAATCAGCCCCAGCATTTT; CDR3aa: CASSSWTGGNQPQHF
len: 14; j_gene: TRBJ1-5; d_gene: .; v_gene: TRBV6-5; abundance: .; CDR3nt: TGTGCCAGCAGTGACCGACAGGGCAATCAGCCCCAGCATTTT; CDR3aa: CASSDRQGNQPQHF
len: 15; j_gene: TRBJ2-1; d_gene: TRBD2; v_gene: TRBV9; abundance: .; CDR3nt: TGTGCCAGCAGCGTAGGTGGCGGGGGGGCCGATGAGCAGTTCTTC; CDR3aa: CASSVGGGGADEQFF
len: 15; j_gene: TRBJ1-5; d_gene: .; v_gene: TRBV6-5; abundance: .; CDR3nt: TGTGCCAGCAGTTACGCGGGGGGAAACAATCAGCCCCAGCATTTT; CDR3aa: CASSYAGGNNQPQHF
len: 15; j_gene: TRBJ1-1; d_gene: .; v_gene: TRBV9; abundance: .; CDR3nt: TGTGCCAGCAGCGTAGAACCAGATCGGAACACTGAAGCTTTCTTT; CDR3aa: CASSVEPDRNTEAFF
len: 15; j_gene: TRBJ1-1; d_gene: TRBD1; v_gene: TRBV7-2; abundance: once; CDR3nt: TGTGCCAGCAGCTCCAACAGGGGGCAGAGTACTGAAGCTTTCTTT; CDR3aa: CASSSNRGQSTEAFF
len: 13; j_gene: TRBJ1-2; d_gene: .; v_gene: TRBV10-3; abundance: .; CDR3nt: TGTGCCATCAGTGATCAGGGTGCCTATGGCTACACCTTC; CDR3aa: CAISDQGAYGYTF
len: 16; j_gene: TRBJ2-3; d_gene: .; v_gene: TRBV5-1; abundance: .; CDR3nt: TGCGCCAGCAGCGATCAGGGTACCTCTAGCACAGATACGCAGTATTTT; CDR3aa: CASSDQGTSSTDTQYF
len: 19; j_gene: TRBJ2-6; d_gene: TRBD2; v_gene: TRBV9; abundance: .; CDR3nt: TGTGCCAGCAGCGGACTAGCGGGGTTCCCCGCAGGGGGGGCCAACGTCCTGACTTTC; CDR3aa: CASSGLAGFPAGGANVLTF
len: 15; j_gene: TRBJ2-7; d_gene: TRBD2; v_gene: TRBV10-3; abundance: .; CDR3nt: TGTGCCATTACCGGGACTACCTTCAGCTCCTACGAGCAGTACTTC; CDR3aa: CAITGTTFSSYEQYF
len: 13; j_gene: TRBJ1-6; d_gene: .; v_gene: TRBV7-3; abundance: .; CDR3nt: TGTGCCAGCAGCTTAGGGGAGGCGGCACCCCTCCACTTT; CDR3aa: CASSLGEAAPLHF
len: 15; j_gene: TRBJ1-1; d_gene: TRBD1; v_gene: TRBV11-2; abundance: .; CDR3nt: TGTGCCAGCAGCACCCAGACAGGGGAGGGCACTGAAGCTTTCTTT; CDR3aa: CASSTQTGEGTEAFF
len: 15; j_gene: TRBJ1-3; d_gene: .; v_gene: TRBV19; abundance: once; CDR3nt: TGTGCCAGTAGTATTGACTATCTATCGGGAAACACCATATATTTT; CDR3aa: CASSIDYLSGNTIYF
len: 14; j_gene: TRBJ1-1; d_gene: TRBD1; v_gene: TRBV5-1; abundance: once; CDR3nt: TGCGCCAGCAGGGAGGACAGGGTGAACACTGAAGCTTTCTTT; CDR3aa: CASREDRVNTEAFF
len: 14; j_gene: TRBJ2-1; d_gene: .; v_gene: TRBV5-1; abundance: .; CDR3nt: TGCGCCAGCGGACCTCTAAGGGGCTACAATGAGCAGTTCTTC; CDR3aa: CASGPLRGYNEQFF
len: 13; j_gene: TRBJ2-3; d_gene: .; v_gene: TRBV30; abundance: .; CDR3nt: TGTGCCTGGGGTAACAACCCAAGGGGTACGCAGTATTTT; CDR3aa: CAWGNNPRGTQYF
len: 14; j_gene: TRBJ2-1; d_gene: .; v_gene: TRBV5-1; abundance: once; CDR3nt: TGCGCCAGCAGCTTGGGGGGGGAGTACAATGAGCAGTTCTTC; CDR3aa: CASSLGGEYNEQFF
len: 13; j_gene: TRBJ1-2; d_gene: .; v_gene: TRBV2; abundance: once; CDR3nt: TGTGCCAGCAGGCGGGGGACGGTCTATGGCTACACCTTC; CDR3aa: CASRRGTVYGYTF
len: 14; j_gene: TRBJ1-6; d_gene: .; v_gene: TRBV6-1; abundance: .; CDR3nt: TGTGCCAGCAGATCAGGGTGGCCAGATTCACCCCTCCACTTT; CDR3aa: CASRSGWPDSPLHF
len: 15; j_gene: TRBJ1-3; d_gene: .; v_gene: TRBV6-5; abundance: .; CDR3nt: TGTGCCAGCAGTTTCCAAGTGGGAGGGGGAAACACCATATATTTT; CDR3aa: CASSFQVGGGNTIYF
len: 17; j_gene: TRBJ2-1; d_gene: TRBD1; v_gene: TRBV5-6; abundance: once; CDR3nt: TGTGCCAGCAGCTTGAGTGAGTGGGACAGCTTGGTCAATGAGCAGTTCTTC; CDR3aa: CASSLSEWDSLVNEQFF
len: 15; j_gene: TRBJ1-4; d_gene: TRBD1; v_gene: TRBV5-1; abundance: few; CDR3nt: TGCGCCAGCAGCTTGGGGGGGACAGGCAATGAAAAACTGTTTTTT; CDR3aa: CASSLGGTGNEKLFF
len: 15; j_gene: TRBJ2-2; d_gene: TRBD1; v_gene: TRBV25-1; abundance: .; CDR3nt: TGTGCCAGCAGTCCGGGACAGAGGAACACCGGGGAGCTGTTTTTT; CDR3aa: CASSPGQRNTGELFF
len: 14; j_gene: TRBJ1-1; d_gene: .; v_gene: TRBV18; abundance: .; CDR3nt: TGTGCCAGCTCACCGGAGGTCTCGAACACTGAAGCTTTCTTT; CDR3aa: CASSPEVSNTEAFF
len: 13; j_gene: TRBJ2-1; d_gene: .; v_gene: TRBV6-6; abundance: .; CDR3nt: TGTGCCAGCAGTGGCGACAGTTACAATGAGCAGTTCTTC; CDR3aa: CASSGDSYNEQFF
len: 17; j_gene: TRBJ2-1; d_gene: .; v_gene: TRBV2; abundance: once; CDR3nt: TGTGCCAGCAGGAGGGGCGGGGCTACCTTTTCGCACAATGAGCAGTTCTTC; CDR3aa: CASRRGGATFSHNEQFF
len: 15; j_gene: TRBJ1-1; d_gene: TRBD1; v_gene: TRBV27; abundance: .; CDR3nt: TGTGCCAGCAGTTTATGGGCCGGGACAGGGGAGATGGCTTTCTTT; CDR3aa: CASSLWAGTGEMAFF
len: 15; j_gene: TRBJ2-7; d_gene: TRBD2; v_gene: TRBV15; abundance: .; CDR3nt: TGTGCCACCAGCAGAGATTGGCGGGGGGGAGACGAGCAGTACTTC; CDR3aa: CATSRDWRGGDEQYF
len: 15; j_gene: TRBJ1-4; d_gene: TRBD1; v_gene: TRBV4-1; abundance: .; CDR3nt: TGCGCCAGCAGCCAACCGGGACAGTCTAATGAAAAACTGTTTTTT; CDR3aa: CASSQPGQSNEKLFF
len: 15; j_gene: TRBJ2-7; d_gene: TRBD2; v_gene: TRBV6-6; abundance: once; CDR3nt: TGTGCCAGCAGATTTTGGACTAGCGGCTCTTACGAGCAGTACTTC; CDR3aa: CASRFWTSGSYEQYF
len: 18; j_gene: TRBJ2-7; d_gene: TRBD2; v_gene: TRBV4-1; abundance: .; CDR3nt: TGCGCCAGCAGCCAAGAATGCCTAAGGACTAGTGGTTCCTACGAGCAGTACTTC; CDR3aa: CASSQECLRTSGSYEQYF
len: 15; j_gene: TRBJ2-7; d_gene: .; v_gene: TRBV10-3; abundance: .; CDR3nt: TGTGCCATCAGTGAGTCGAAGGGGGAGGGACCGGAGCAGTACTTC; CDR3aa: CAISESKGEGPEQYF
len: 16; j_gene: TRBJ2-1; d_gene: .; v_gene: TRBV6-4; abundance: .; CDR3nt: TGTGCCAGCAGTGGGTCCCTAGGCCCCTACTACAATGAGCAGTTCTTC; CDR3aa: CASSGSLGPYYNEQFF
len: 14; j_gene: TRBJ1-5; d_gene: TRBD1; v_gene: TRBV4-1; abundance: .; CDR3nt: TGCGCCAGCAGCCTGCGCCAGGGGGGTCAGCCCCAGCATTTT; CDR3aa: CASSLRQGGQPQHF
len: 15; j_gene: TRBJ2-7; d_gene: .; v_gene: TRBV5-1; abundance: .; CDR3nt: TGCGCCAGCAGCTACGGGGGAGGCCTCTCCTACGAGCAGTACTTC; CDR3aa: CASSYGGGLSYEQYF
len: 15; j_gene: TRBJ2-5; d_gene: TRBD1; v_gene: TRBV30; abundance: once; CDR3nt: TGTGCCTGGACGACAGGGGCTGGGGTACAAGAGACCCAGTACTTC; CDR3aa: CAWTTGAGVQETQYF
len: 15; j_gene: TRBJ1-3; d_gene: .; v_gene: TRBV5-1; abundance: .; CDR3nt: TGCGCCAGCAGCTTGACCCTTAGCTCTGGAAACACCATATATTTT; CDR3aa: CASSLTLSSGNTIYF
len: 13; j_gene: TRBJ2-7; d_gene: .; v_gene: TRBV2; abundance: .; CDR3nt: TGTGCCAGCAGTGAGATCGGACTAAGCGAGCAGTACTTC; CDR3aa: CASSEIGLSEQYF
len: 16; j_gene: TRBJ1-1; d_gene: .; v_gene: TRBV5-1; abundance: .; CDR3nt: TGCGCCAGCAGCTTGGATGAACTAGCTTGGAACACTGAAGCTTTCTTT; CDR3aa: CASSLDELAWNTEAFF
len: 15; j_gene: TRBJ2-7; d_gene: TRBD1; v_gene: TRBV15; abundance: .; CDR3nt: TGTGCCACCAGCAGGCGGGGACAGGGAAAAATCGAGCAGTACTTC; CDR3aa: CATSRRGQGKIEQYF
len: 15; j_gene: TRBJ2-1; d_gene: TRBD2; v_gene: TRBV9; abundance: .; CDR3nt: TGTGCCAGCAGCGTTATAGCGGGAGTCTACAATGGGCAGTTCTTC; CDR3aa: CASSVIAGVYNGQFF
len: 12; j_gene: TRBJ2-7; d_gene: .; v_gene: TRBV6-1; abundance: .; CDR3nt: TGTGCCAGCACTATGAGCTCCTACGAGCAGTACTTC; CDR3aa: CASTMSSYEQYF
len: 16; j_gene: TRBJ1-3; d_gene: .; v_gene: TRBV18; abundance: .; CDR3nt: TGTGCCAGCTCACCAGGAGGACGGCTCTCTGGAAACACCATATATTTT; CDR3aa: CASSPGGRLSGNTIYF
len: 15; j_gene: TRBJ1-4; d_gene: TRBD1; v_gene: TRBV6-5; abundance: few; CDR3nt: TGTGCCAGCAGCCCGACAGGGGGCAACCGTGAAAAACTGTTTTTT; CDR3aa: CASSPTGGNREKLFF